This entry lists 31 T cell receptor beta chains sequenced from one sample in a study of neoadjuvant nivolumab and ipilimumab in lung cancer. TCRdb's table, derived via immunoSEQ multiplex PCR, lists solely in-frame clones and lacks some. The table shows around 30,000 clones, with 65% to 85% occurring only once. The material was tumor tissue, obtained after neoadjuvant nivolumab, alone or with ipilimumab, at or shortly before surgery. These receptor sequences come from an adult with non-small cell lung cancer.

The V gene is TRBV7-2, the J gene TRBJ2-1; TRBD2 might be the D (6 bases). The CDR3 is made up of 15 amino acids. Trimming removed 1 base from V and 4 bases from J, with 11 bases in between. The germline V gene encodes CDR1 SGHTA and CDR2 FQGNSA. This CDR3 reads CASSLDVSGYNEQFF. The DNA for the CDR3 is TGTGCCAGCAGCTTAGACGTTAGCGGATACAATGAGCAGTTCTTC.

The rearrangement links TRBV12-2 to TRBJ2-3; the table's D call, TRBD1, was not checked against the DNA. TRBV12-2 counts as a pseudogene. The CDR3 sequence is 17 residues long. The CDR3 spells CASRSPLRDSYTDTQYF. CDR3 DNA: TGTGCAAGTCGCTCTCCGCTCCGGGACAGTTACACAGATACGCAGTATTTT.

V gene TRBV6-5 combines with J gene TRBJ1-5; D call uncertain. Trimming took off 7 bases at V and 2 bases at J, with 6 bases between the two ends. The CDR3 extends over 12 amino acids. Germline CDR1 MNHEY, CDR2 SVGAGI. CDR3 loop: CASTSGNQPQHF. The DNA for the CDR3 is TGTGCCAGCACGTCCGGCAATCAGCCCCAGCATTTT.

Worth noting for this clone: At the DNA level, this CDR3 is encoded by other sequences in the same sample as well. The genes are TRBV30 and TRBJ1-1; no clear D gene. V was cut by 2 bases and J by 8 bases, with 9 bases left in between. Germline loops: CDR1 GTSNPN, CDR2 SVGIG (reference sequence). The CDR3 covers 11 residues. This CDR3 is CAWSPTREAFF. The CDR3 nucleotides read TGTGCCTGGAGTCCCACAAGAGAAGCTTTCTTT.

The chain couples TRBV5-6 to TRBJ2-1; D is unresolved. Germline V lookup: CDR1 SGHDT, CDR2 YYEEEE. The length of the CDR3 is 12 residues. The ends were cut back, 0 bases at V and 10 bases at J, with 8 bases in the middle. CDR3 nucleotide sequence: TGTGCCAGCAGCTTGGCCGTTGCGGAGCAGTTCTTC. Protein product: CASSLAVAEQFF. Complete variable domain (other parts from reference TRBV5-6 and TRBJ2-1): DAGVTQSPTHLIKTRGQQVTLRCSPKSGHDTVSWYQQALGQGPQFIFQYYEEEERQRGNFPDRFSGHQFPNYSSELNVNALLLGDSALYLCASSLAVAEQFFGPGTRLTVL.

This sequence joins TRBV6-4 and TRBJ2-2; 9 nucleotides match TRBD1. With 0 bases clipped from V and 6 bases from J, the junction kept 8 bases outside the gene matches. CDR1 and CDR2 from the germline V gene are MRHNA and SNTAGT. The CDR3 is 17 residues long. The CDR3 coding sequence is TGTGCCAGCAGTGACTCATTGGGACAGGGCCACCCCGGGGAGCTGTTTTTT. Amino acids: CASSDSLGQGHPGELFF.

This clone showed up just a few times. This chain uses TRBV5-4 with TRBJ2-7; tentatively, D is TRBD2 (5 bases). This CDR3 comprises 13 residues. The germline V gene has CDR1 SGHNT and CDR2 YYREEE (reference sequence). Between the trimmed V and J ends, which lost 0 bases and 6 bases, there was a span of 10 bases. In DNA, the CDR3 is TGTGCCAGCAGCTTGGTTCTCCGGGGCGAGCAGTACTTC. Protein product: CASSLVLRGEQYF.

The chain uses TRBV19 and TRBJ2-1; no reliable D call. In germline, CDR1 is LNHDA, CDR2 SQIVND (reference sequence). V shed 3 bases and J shed 3 bases, with 6 bases lying between them. The CDR3 contains 13 residues. The CDR3 coding sequence is TGTGCCAGTAGTATCCTTGGCTACAATGAGCAGTTCTTC. It codes for CASSILGYNEQFF.

The chain carries TRBV5-1 and TRBJ2-7; TRBD1 or TRBD2 may be the D gene (5 bases each). The CDR3 consists of 18 residues. Germline CDR1 and CDR2: SGHRS and YFSETQ. V gave up 4 bases and J gave up 6 bases, with 29 bases separating them. This chain's CDR3 is CASSAGTGSLATESEQYF. Here the CDR3 DNA reads TGCGCCAGCAGCGCCGGGACGGGCAGTTTAGCCACTGAGAGCGAGCAGTACTTC.

The chain combines TRBV14 with TRBJ2-5; D may be TRBD1 (5 bases). Trimming left V 0 bases short and J 11 bases short, with 10 bases between. This CDR3 has 12 amino acids. CDR1 is SGHDN, CDR2 FVKESK, per germline. This chain's CDR3 is CASSQDGAPQYF. The CDR3 DNA reads TGTGCCAGCAGCCAAGATGGGGCACCGCAGTACTTC.

The gene calls are TRBV29-1 and TRBJ2-3; D is perhaps TRBD2 (6 bases). Deletions cut 3 bases from V and 3 bases from J, with 13 bases between. The CDR3 consists of 14 residues. From germline, CDR1 is SQVTM and CDR2 ANQGSEA. The CDR3 DNA reads TGCAGCGTTGAGGGGGGTTCGGGGACAGATACGCAGTATTTT. Protein: CSVEGGSGTDTQYF.

The rearrangement uses TRBV18 and TRBJ1-2; 7 bases are shared with TRBD1. The CDR3 length is 14 residues. V lost 3 bases to trimming and J lost 3 bases; unmatched junction nucleotides: 4. Germline values: CDR1 KGHSH, CDR2 LQKENI. The CDR3 nucleotides read TGTGCCAGCTCACCGGGGACAGTTTACTATGGCTACACCTTC. Its protein product is CASSPGTVYYGYTF.

The J gene is TRBJ1-2, the V gene TRBV6-1; D remains unclear. Trimming removed 2 bases from V and 2 bases from J, with 0 bases in between. The CDR3 is 11 amino acids. CDR1 MNHNS and CDR2 SASEGT come from the germline V gene. The DNA for the CDR3 is TGTGCCAGCAGTGAAAACTATGGCTACACCTTC. This sequence encodes CASSENYGYTF.

This clone was seen only once. The gene calls are TRBV7-9 and TRBJ2-7; tentatively, D is TRBD1 or TRBD2 (5 bases each). V was clipped by 2 bases and J by 6 bases, with 11 bases between them. The CDR3 length is 13 residues. CDR1 is SEHNR and CDR2 is FQNEAQ in the germline V gene (reference sequence). CDR3 sequence reads: CASSLHGGGEQYF. The CDR3, as DNA: TGTGCCAGCAGCTTACATGGGGGTGGCGAGCAGTACTTC.

This sequence joins TRBV11-3 and TRBJ2-1, with D possibly being TRBD2 (6 bases). The ends were cut back, 1 base at V and 9 bases at J, with 25 bases in the middle. This CDR3 comprises 18 residues. CDR1 is SGHNT and CDR2 is YENEEA in the germline V gene. DNA of the CDR3: TGTGCCAGCAGCTTAGGACGAACGGGGGTGACTCCCCGTAGTGAGCAGTTCTTC. Its protein is CASSLGRTGVTPRSEQFF.

This clone showed up just once. The V gene is TRBV4-3, the J gene TRBJ2-2; TRBD1 is a possible D gene (5 bases). The CDR3 is made up of 15 amino acids. Trimming pared 0 bases from V and 7 bases from J, leaving 12 bases between. Germline V gives CDR1 LGHNA, CDR2 YSLEER. DNA of the CDR3: TGCGCCAGCAGCCAAGAGTTCAGGGCTGGCGGGGAGCTGTTTTTT. Amino acid sequence: CASSQEFRAGGELFF.

The rearrangement joins TRBV5-5 to TRBJ1-5; D is uncertain. There are 14 residues in the CDR3. Germline lookup yields CDR1 SGHKS and CDR2 YYEKEE (reference sequence). V was pared by 0 bases and J by 3 bases, with 7 bases between. This CDR3 reads CASSLGEINQPQHF. The DNA for the CDR3 is TGTGCCAGCAGCTTGGGAGAAATCAATCAGCCCCAGCATTTT.

This clone was observed once. The chain employs TRBV5-1 and TRBJ2-7, with TRBD2 identical over 7 bases. Losses at the gene ends were 4 bases for V and 2 bases for J; bases not matched to a gene: 9. The CDR3 length is 15 residues. Germline CDR1 and CDR2: SGHRS and YFSETQ. In nucleotides, the CDR3 is TGCGCCAGCAGCCCGGAAGTAGCGGGCGCCTACGAGCAGTACTTC. It translates to CASSPEVAGAYEQYF.

The chain links TRBV7-3 to TRBJ2-5, with a possible D match to TRBD1 (6 bases). This CDR3 has 16 amino acids. Deletions cut 7 bases from V and 2 bases from J, with 20 bases between. Germline V gene sequence: CDR1 SGHTA, CDR2 FQGTGA. CDR3 bases: TGTGCCAGCAAACAAAAGTCTCGGACAGTACAAGAGACCCAGTACTTC. Protein product: CASKQKSRTVQETQYF.

This sequence joins TRBV7-9 and TRBJ2-6; TRBD1 matches 7 bases. The CDR3 consists of 17 residues. CDR1 and CDR2 (germline): SEHNR, FQNEAQ (reference sequence). Trimming at V came to 1 base and at J to 1 base, leaving 4 bases not matched to a gene. CDR3 coding DNA: TGTGCCAGCAGCTTAGTTCCAGGGGGATCTGGGGCCAACGTCCTGACTTTC. This gives the protein CASSLVPGGSGANVLTF.

A note on this clone: A read error may produce the germline difference seen at one junction end. The chain combines TRBV7-2 with TRBJ2-3; 10 positions match TRBD2. CDR1 is SGHTA, CDR2 FQGNSA, per germline. The CDR3 covers 13 residues. In DNA form, the CDR3 reads TGTGCCACCAGCGGGGGGGCTTCAGATACGCAGTATTTT. Protein: CATSGGASDTQYF.

The V and J genes are TRBV11-2 and TRBJ2-3, with 14 bases matching TRBD2. Germline CDR1 SGHAT, CDR2 FQNNGV. J was trimmed by 4 bases and V by 0 bases; bases with no gene match: 9. The CDR3 covers 19 residues. CDR3 protein: CASSLDAPGLAGASDTQYF. CDR3 sequence (DNA): TGTGCCAGCAGCTTAGACGCTCCGGGACTAGCGGGAGCGTCAGATACGCAGTATTTT.

This clone occurred a few times. This chain uses TRBV28 with TRBJ1-5, with no clear D. Germline V lookup: CDR1 MDHEN, CDR2 SYDVKM. V dropped 7 bases and J dropped 3 bases, with 7 bases sitting between them. The CDR3 contains 12 residues. The CDR3 sequence is CASKQNNQPQHF. The CDR3 DNA reads TGTGCCAGCAAGCAAAACAATCAGCCCCAGCATTTT.

V and J are TRBV2 and TRBJ2-7; 7 bases are shared with TRBD2. Germline lookup yields CDR1 SNHLY and CDR2 FYNNEI. The CDR3 sequence is 13 residues long. V was clipped by 10 bases and J by 3 bases; unmatched bases: 9. As DNA, the CDR3 is TGTGCCACCGGCCGGGACTACTACTACGAGCAGTACTTC. Its translation: CATGRDYYYEQYF.

The CDR3, as DNA: TGTGCCAGCAGCCTACAGGGTAGTCAGCCCCAGCATTTT. Translated: CASSLQGSQPQHF. The chain joins TRBV7-9 to TRBJ1-5, with a weak D call TRBD1 (6 bases). The V gene lost 5 bases and the J gene lost 6 bases, with 11 bases spanning the gap. Germline V CDR1 and CDR2: SEHNR, FQNEAQ (reference sequence). This CDR3 region has 13 residues.

V usage is TRBV5-1 and J usage is TRBJ1-1; a weak D match, TRBD1 (6 bases). The CDR3 covers 15 residues. V lost 2 bases to trimming and J lost 0 bases, with 11 bases between them. Germline CDR1 is SGHRS and CDR2 is YFSETQ. CDR3 region: CASSLRGAVNTEAFF. The CDR3 nucleotides read TGCGCCAGCAGCTTACGGGGGGCTGTGAACACTGAAGCTTTCTTT.

This rearrangement joins TRBV18 to TRBJ2-7; tentatively, D is TRBD2 (5 bases). CDR3 length: 15 amino acids. Germline V gives CDR1 KGHSH, CDR2 LQKENI. V gave up 6 bases and J gave up 5 bases, with 20 bases separating them. CDR3 region: CASSPSGWRENEQYF. CDR3 DNA: TGTGCCAGCTCCCCGTCGGGGTGGAGAGAGAACGAGCAGTACTTC.

DNA for the CDR3: TGTGCCAGCAGCCAATCACAGGGGGCGGAGGGCTACACCTTC. Translation: CASSQSQGAEGYTF. The chain has TRBV7-2 and TRBJ1-2; 9 nucleotides line up with TRBD1. The CDR3 length is 14 residues. The trim removed 5 bases at V and 8 bases at J, leaving 9 bases unmatched. Germline loops: CDR1 SGHTA, CDR2 FQGNSA.

In this sample, this clone is medium-sized. V and J are TRBV11-1 and TRBJ2-7, with 9 bases identical to TRBD1. The trim removed 2 bases at V and 1 base at J, leaving 6 bases unmatched. Germline CDR1 is SGHAT and CDR2 is FQDESV (reference sequence). CDR3 length: 16 residues. In DNA form, the CDR3 reads TGTGCCAGCAGCTTAAGTTATGGGACAGGGTCCTACGAGCAGTACTTC. Protein sequence: CASSLSYGTGSYEQYF.

This clone was observed a handful of times. The chain is built from TRBV7-2 and TRBJ2-1, with D hard to call. The CDR3 spans 13 residues. The germline V gene has CDR1 SGHTA and CDR2 FQGNSA. V lost 1 base, J lost 4 bases, and 5 bases lay in between. The CDR3 loop is CASSLEPYNEQFF. The CDR3 bases are TGTGCCAGCAGCTTAGAACCTTACAATGAGCAGTTCTTC. Filled out from reference TRBV7-2 and TRBJ2-1, the complete variable domain reads GAGVSQSPSNKVTEKGKDVELRCDPISGHTALYWYRQSLGQGLEFLIYFQGNSAPDKSGLPSDRFSAERTGGSVSTLTIQRTQQEDSAVYLCASSLEPYNEQFFGPGTRLTVL.

The CDR3 DNA reads TGTGCCAGCTCACCACCGCCTGGGGGTTTAACCGGGACTGAAGCTTTCTTT. The encoded protein is CASSPPPGGLTGTEAFF. This chain links TRBV18 with TRBJ1-1; D is perhaps TRBD1 (5 bases). The CDR3 runs to 17 residues. Germline V lookup: CDR1 KGHSH, CDR2 LQKENI. Deletions cut 0 bases from V and 5 bases from J, with 19 bases between. The full variable domain, completed using reference TRBV18 and TRBJ1-1, is NAGVMQNPRHLVRRRGQEARLRCSPMKGHSHVYWYRQLPEEGLKFMVYLQKENIIDESGMPKERFSAEFPKEGPSILRIQQVVRGDSAAYFCASSPPPGGLTGTEAFFGQGTRLTVV.